Listed below are T cell receptor beta chains from one sample, sequenced in a study of identical twins. In TCRdb, the 5' RACE reads were re-called with MiXCR into one record per CDR3 protein. The data hold roughly 540,000 distinct CDR3 sequences, with around 20% observed a single time. These sequences were also reported in another study, on T cells expressing NK-cell markers.

The sample consisted of CD4+ T cells sorted from blood. These receptors originate from a woman aged 18-35 years in good health. Each CDR3 is given with its conserved first and last residue. The D gene is left open where the match is weak. Size tells how often a clone was seen (once, few, many) or the class of an expanded clone, and some rows leave it out.

D: TRBD2
J: TRBJ2-7
size: NA
V: TRBV9
DNA: TGTGCCAGCAGCGTAGTGGCTAGCGGGGTCTACGAGCAGTACTTC
CDR3: CASSVVASGVYEQYF

D: NA
J: TRBJ1-1
size: NA
V: TRBV7-3
DNA: TGTGCCAGCAGAAACAGCATGAACACTGAAGCTTTCTTT
CDR3: CASRNSMNTEAFF

D: TRBD2
J: TRBJ2-1
size: few
V: TRBV27
DNA: TGTGCCAGCCTCCTAAGGGCTAGCGGGAGGAATGAGCAGTTCTTC
CDR3: CASLLRASGRNEQFF

D: NA
J: TRBJ2-3
size: many
V: TRBV29-1
DNA: TGCAGCGGGGCCTCAGATACGCAGTATTTT
CDR3: CSGASDTQYF

D: NA
J: TRBJ2-1
size: NA
V: TRBV11-3
DNA: TGTGCCAGCAGCTTACCCTCCTACAATGAGCAGTTCTTC
CDR3: CASSLPSYNEQFF

D: TRBD2
J: TRBJ2-7
size: NA
V: TRBV7-2
DNA: TGTGCCAGCAGCTTGGAGCTAGCGGGAGGAAGTGAGCAGTACTTC
CDR3: CASSLELAGGSEQYF

D: NA
J: TRBJ2-5
size: NA
V: TRBV20-1
DNA: TGCAGTGCTAGAGACGCGGGTGGCCGAGAGACCCAGTACTTC
CDR3: CSARDAGGRETQYF

D: NA
J: TRBJ1-5
size: many
V: TRBV7-2
DNA: TGTGCCAGCAGTGAGCGCAATCAGCCCCAGCATTTT
CDR3: CASSERNQPQHF

D: NA
J: TRBJ1-3
size: NA
V: TRBV7-8
DNA: TGTGCCAGCAGCTCCTGGACCACAGGGATAGGAGCGGGAAACACCATATATTTT
CDR3: CASSSWTTGIGAGNTIYF

D: TRBD2
J: TRBJ2-1
size: few
V: TRBV6-4
DNA: TGTGCCAGCAGTGGACTAGCGGGGGGTTTACGAATCACCTACAATGAGCAGTTCTTC
CDR3: CASSGLAGGLRITYNEQFF

D: TRBD1
J: TRBJ2-7
size: few
V: TRBV15
DNA: TGTGCCACCAGCAGAGATCACGGACAGGGGGCGCTTAAACCGGGGCTACAGTACTTC
CDR3: CATSRDHGQGALKPGLQYF

D: NA
J: TRBJ2-1
size: few
V: TRBV6-1
DNA: TGTGCCAGCACTGGATTGACCCCGAGCTCCTACAATGAGCAGTTCTTC
CDR3: CASTGLTPSSYNEQFF

D: TRBD1
J: TRBJ1-2
size: NA
V: TRBV7-2
DNA: TGTGCCAGCAGCTTAGCGACAGGGGCCTATGGCTACACCTTC
CDR3: CASSLATGAYGYTF

D: NA
J: TRBJ1-1
size: many
V: TRBV12-3/TRBV12-4
DNA: TGTGCCAGCAGTTTAGCGGCAGGGGCTGAAGCTTTCTTT
CDR3: CASSLAAGAEAFF

D: NA
J: TRBJ2-5
size: few
V: TRBV7-2
DNA: TGTGCCAGCAGCGTAAGACGGGGAGAGGGGACCCAGTACTTC
CDR3: CASSVRRGEGTQYF

D: TRBD2
J: TRBJ2-3
size: NA
V: TRBV4-1
DNA: TGCGCCAGCAGCCAAGGACCGGCTAGCGGGAGAGGGGATACGCAGTATTTT
CDR3: CASSQGPASGRGDTQYF

D: NA
J: TRBJ1-3
size: NA
V: TRBV5-6
DNA: TGTGCCAGCAGCTTGGGGGACATCAACACCATATATTTT
CDR3: CASSLGDINTIYF

D: TRBD1
J: TRBJ1-2
size: NA
V: TRBV10-3
DNA: TGTGCCATCAGTGAGGGACAGGGTGGGAGCTACACCTTC
CDR3: CAISEGQGGSYTF

D: NA
J: TRBJ2-3
size: NA
V: TRBV11-2
DNA: TGTGCCAGCAGGTGGCAGGGGAACACAGATACGCAGTATTTT
CDR3: CASRWQGNTDTQYF

D: TRBD2
J: TRBJ2-1
size: few
V: TRBV5-5
DNA: TGTGCCAGCACTTTCTCCCCTAGCGGGAGAAGGGGTGAGCAGTTCTTC
CDR3: CASTFSPSGRRGEQFF

D: NA
J: TRBJ2-7
size: many
V: TRBV3-1
DNA: TGTGCCAGCAGCCCAATGGACAGCTACGAGCAGTACTTC
CDR3: CASSPMDSYEQYF

D: TRBD1
J: TRBJ2-5
size: NA
V: TRBV9
DNA: TGTGCCAGCAGCACTGGGACAGGGAGGGAGACCCAGTACTTC
CDR3: CASSTGTGRETQYF

D: NA
J: TRBJ2-7
size: NA
V: TRBV12-3/TRBV12-4
DNA: TGTGCCAGCAGCTGGGGCGGTCCCGACTACGAGCAGTACTTC
CDR3: CASSWGGPDYEQYF

D: NA
J: TRBJ2-1
size: few
V: TRBV12-3/TRBV12-4
DNA: TGTGCCAGCAGTTTAGGGGGGCAAGGGAGTGAGCAGTTCTTC
CDR3: CASSLGGQGSEQFF

D: NA
J: TRBJ2-3
size: once
V: TRBV7-2
DNA: TGTGCCAGCAGTGGGGGCCTAAGTAGAGATACGCAGTATTTT
CDR3: CASSGGLSRDTQYF

D: TRBD2
J: TRBJ2-7
size: many
V: TRBV4-3
DNA: TGCGCCAGCAGCCAAGATCTGAGGCTGGGGACTAGCCCAGCGCAGTACTTC
CDR3: CASSQDLRLGTSPAQYF

D: NA
J: TRBJ2-7
size: NA
V: TRBV5-6
DNA: TGTGCCAGCAGCTTCCAGGTCCGGGTACAGCGCTACGAGCAGTACTTC
CDR3: CASSFQVRVQRYEQYF

D: TRBD1
J: TRBJ1-1
size: few
V: TRBV10-3
DNA: TGTGCCATCAGTGCGGGACAGATGAACACTGAAGCTTTCTTT
CDR3: CAISAGQMNTEAFF

D: NA
J: TRBJ1-2
size: NA
V: TRBV9
DNA: TGTGCCAGCAGCGGTATAAGGAATGGCTACACCTTC
CDR3: CASSGIRNGYTF

D: TRBD1
J: TRBJ1-5
size: few
V: TRBV20-1
DNA: TGCAGTGCCCTCACAGGGGAGGATCAGCCCCAGCATTTT
CDR3: CSALTGEDQPQHF

D: TRBD1
J: TRBJ1-3
size: few
V: TRBV27
DNA: TGTGCCAGCAGTCCGCGACAGGGACCTAGCTCTGGAAACACCATATATTTT
CDR3: CASSPRQGPSSGNTIYF

D: NA
J: TRBJ1-6
size: few
V: TRBV6-1
DNA: TGTGCCAGCAGCACCCCCAGGAACTATAATTCACCCCTCCACTTT
CDR3: CASSTPRNYNSPLHF

D: NA
J: TRBJ1-1
size: NA
V: TRBV6-5
DNA: TGTGCCAGCAGTTACGGGTCGGTGGGGACTGAAGCTTTCTTT
CDR3: CASSYGSVGTEAFF

D: TRBD1
J: TRBJ1-1
size: NA
V: TRBV6-6
DNA: TGTGCCAGCAGCTTGACAGGGAAATTCGGAGCTTTCTTT
CDR3: CASSLTGKFGAFF

D: NA
J: TRBJ2-3
size: many
V: TRBV15
DNA: TGTGCCACCAGGAGACCTCCGGGGCTGGGTTCCACAGATACGCAGTATTTT
CDR3: CATRRPPGLGSTDTQYF

D: TRBD2
J: TRBJ2-1
size: few
V: TRBV5-1
DNA: TGCGCCAGCAGCTTGTTAGGCGGGGGGACCTCCTACAATGAGCAGTTCTTC
CDR3: CASSLLGGGTSYNEQFF

D: NA
J: TRBJ2-3
size: many
V: TRBV6-1
DNA: TGTGCAGCGAGGAGCGGGAGCACAGATACGCAGTATTTT
CDR3: CAARSGSTDTQYF

D: NA
J: TRBJ2-7
size: NA
V: TRBV12-3/TRBV12-4
DNA: TGTGCCAGCAGTTTAGGACAGCCCCCCCTCGAGCAGTACTTC
CDR3: CASSLGQPPLEQYF

D: TRBD2
J: TRBJ2-1
size: NA
V: TRBV3-1
DNA: TGTGCCAGCAGCCAAGTGCGGGAGCGGAGAAATGAGCAGTTCTTC
CDR3: CASSQVRERRNEQFF

D: TRBD2
J: TRBJ2-3
size: few
V: TRBV20-1
DNA: TGCAGTGCTAGAGCACCGATGGGTAGCGGGGGGGAGAGGTATTTT
CDR3: CSARAPMGSGGERYF

D: NA
J: TRBJ2-1
size: few
V: TRBV7-2
DNA: TGTGCCAGCAGCTCCCTAGCCTCCGGGCCCTACAATGAGCAGTTCTTC
CDR3: CASSSLASGPYNEQFF

D: NA
J: TRBJ2-5
size: few
V: TRBV12-3/TRBV12-4
DNA: TGTGCCAGCAGCCCTAGGGGAGTGGGACAAGAGACCCAGTACTTC
CDR3: CASSPRGVGQETQYF

D: TRBD2
J: TRBJ2-7
size: many
V: TRBV29-1
DNA: TGCAGCGTCGGGACTAGCTCACGTGAGCAGTACTTC
CDR3: CSVGTSSREQYF

D: TRBD1
J: TRBJ2-7
size: few
V: TRBV9
DNA: TGTGCCAGCAGCGCACGACAGGGACCTGACGAGCAGTACTTC
CDR3: CASSARQGPDEQYF

D: TRBD1
J: TRBJ2-7
size: many
V: TRBV29-1
DNA: TGCAGCGTTGAAGGGACAGGGACGCGCTACGAGCAGTACTTC
CDR3: CSVEGTGTRYEQYF

D: TRBD2
J: TRBJ2-7
size: NA
V: TRBV20-1
DNA: TGCAGTGCTCCGTTAGCGGGAGGTAACGACGAGCAGTACTTC
CDR3: CSAPLAGGNDEQYF

D: NA
J: TRBJ2-1
size: NA
V: TRBV7-3
DNA: TGTGCCAGCAGCTTAAATGGCGGGGTGGGTGAGCAGTTCTTC
CDR3: CASSLNGGVGEQFF

D: NA
J: TRBJ2-1
size: many
V: TRBV4-2
DNA: TGTGCCAGCAGCCAGGGGGCTGAAGACTCCTACAATGAGCAGTTCTTC
CDR3: CASSQGAEDSYNEQFF

D: TRBD2
J: TRBJ2-3
size: NA
V: TRBV5-1
DNA: TGCGCCAGCAGCTTTTCTAGCGGAGGCACAGATACGCAGTATTTT
CDR3: CASSFSSGGTDTQYF